This T cell receptor beta chain was captured in a study of tumor-infiltrating lymphocytes in primary liver carcinoma. Study at large: These patients were men and women whose ages were 30 to 69 years.

Researchers generated TCR beta cDNA from approximately 0.55 ug of total RNA, relying on a constant-region primer. What produced the TCR beta libraries was three nested multiplex PCR rounds using slightly modified ARM-PCR. TRBV1-TRBV30 forward primers and a C-beta reverse primer were used in the first two PCR rounds, which each ran for ten to eleven cycles. TCRdb re-derived calls from the multiplex PCR reads in MiXCR, one entry per CDR3 protein. The sample holds tens of thousands of distinct CDR3 sequences, around two thirds seen once. Note on this clonotype: An end of the junction differs from the germline gene, which may be a read error.

This CDR3 is built from 15 residues. The germline CDR1 and CDR2 sequences are SGHRS and YFSETQ. Unsorted bulk tissue, roughly 19-34 mg of it, served as the source for co-extraction of RNA and DNA. Sequencing was done on a sample of liver tumor tissue from sampling region 3. Subset here: tumor region T3, left-lateral pole. The sequence was obtained from a woman aged 30 to 39 with primary liver carcinoma and hepatitis B virus infection. This sequence joins TRBV5-1 and TRBJ2-5; D is possibly TRBD1 or TRBD2 (5 bases each). The CDR3 loop is CASSLAERGREIQYF. The CDR3 coding sequence is TGCGCCAGCAGCTTGGCAGAGAGGGGACGAGAGATCCAGTACTTC.